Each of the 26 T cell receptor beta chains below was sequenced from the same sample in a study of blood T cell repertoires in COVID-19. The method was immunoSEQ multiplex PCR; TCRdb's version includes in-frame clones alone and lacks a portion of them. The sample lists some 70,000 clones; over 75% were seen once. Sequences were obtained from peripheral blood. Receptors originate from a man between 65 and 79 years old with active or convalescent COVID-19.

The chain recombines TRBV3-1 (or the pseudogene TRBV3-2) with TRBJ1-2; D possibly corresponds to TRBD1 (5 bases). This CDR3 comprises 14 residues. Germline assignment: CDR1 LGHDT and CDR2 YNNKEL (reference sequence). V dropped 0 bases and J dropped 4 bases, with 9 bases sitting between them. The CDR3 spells CASSQEGGSYGYTF. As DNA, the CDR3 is TGTGCCAGCAGCCAAGAGGGGGGAAGCTATGGCTACACCTTC.

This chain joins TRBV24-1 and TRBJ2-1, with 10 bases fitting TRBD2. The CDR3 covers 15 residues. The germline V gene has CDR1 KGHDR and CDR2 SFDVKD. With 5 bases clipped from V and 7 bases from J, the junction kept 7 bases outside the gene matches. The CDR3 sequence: CATSVLASGRNEQFF. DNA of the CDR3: TGTGCCACCAGTGTACTGGCTAGCGGGAGAAATGAGCAGTTCTTC.

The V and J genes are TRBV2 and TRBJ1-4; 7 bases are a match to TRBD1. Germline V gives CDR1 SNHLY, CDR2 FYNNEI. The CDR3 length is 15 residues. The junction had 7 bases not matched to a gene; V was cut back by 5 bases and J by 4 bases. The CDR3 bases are TGTGCCAGCAGTCCTACCGGGACAGATAATGAAAAACTGTTTTTT. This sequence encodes CASSPTGTDNEKLFF.

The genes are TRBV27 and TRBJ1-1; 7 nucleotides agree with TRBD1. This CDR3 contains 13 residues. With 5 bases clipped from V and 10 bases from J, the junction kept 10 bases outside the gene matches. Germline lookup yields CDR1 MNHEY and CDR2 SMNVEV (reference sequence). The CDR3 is CASSQRQGLIAFF. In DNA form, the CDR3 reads TGTGCCAGCAGTCAACGACAGGGTCTCATAGCTTTCTTT.

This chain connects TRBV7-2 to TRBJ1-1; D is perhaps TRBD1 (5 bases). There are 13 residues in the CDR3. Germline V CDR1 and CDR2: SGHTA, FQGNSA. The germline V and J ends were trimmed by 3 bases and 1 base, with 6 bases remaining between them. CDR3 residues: CASSFQGNTEAFF. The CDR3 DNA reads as TGTGCCAGCAGCTTCCAGGGGAACACTGAAGCTTTCTTT.

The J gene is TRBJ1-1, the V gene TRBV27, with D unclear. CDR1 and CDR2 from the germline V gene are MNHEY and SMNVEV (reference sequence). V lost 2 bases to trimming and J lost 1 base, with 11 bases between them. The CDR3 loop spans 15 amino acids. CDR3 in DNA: TGTGCCAGCAGTTTAAGCTGGGGAGGGAACACTGAAGCTTTCTTT. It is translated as CASSLSWGGNTEAFF.

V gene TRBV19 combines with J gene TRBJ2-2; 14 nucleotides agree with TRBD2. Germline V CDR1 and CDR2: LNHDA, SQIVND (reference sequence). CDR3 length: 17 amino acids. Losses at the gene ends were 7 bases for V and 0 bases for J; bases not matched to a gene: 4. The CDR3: CASKGTSGGANTGELFF. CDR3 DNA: TGTGCCAGTAAGGGGACTAGCGGGGGCGCGAACACCGGGGAGCTGTTTTTT.

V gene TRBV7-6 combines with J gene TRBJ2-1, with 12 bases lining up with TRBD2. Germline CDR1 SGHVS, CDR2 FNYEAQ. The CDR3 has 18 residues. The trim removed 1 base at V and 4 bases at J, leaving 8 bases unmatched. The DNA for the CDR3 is TGTGCCAGCAGCTTAGGAAGCCTACTAGCGGGAGGTTACAATGAGCAGTTCTTC. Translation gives CASSLGSLLAGGYNEQFF.

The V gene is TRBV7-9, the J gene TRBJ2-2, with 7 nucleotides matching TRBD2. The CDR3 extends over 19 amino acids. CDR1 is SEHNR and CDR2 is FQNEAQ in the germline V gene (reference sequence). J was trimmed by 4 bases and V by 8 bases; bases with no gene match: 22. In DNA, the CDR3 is TGTGCCAGCGTCAGAAGTTCCGGCGGGAGTTTCTCCAGCACCGGGGAGCTGTTTTTT. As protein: CASVRSSGGSFSSTGELFF.

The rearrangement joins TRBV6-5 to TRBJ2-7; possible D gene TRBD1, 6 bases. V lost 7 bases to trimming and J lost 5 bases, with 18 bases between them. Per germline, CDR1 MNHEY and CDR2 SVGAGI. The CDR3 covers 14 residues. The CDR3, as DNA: TGTGCCAGCACCCCGGGGACAATTTCCCACGAGCAGTACTTC. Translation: CASTPGTISHEQYF.

The CDR3: CASSLGPARNTEAFF. In nucleotides, the CDR3 is TGTGCCAGCAGCTTAGGTCCAGCGCGGAACACTGAAGCTTTCTTT. The V and J genes are TRBV13 and TRBJ1-1, with no clear D. Between the trimmed V and J ends, which lost 0 bases and 1 base, there was a span of 9 bases. The CDR3 consists of 15 residues. Germline V gene sequence: CDR1 PRHDT, CDR2 FYEKMQ (reference sequence).

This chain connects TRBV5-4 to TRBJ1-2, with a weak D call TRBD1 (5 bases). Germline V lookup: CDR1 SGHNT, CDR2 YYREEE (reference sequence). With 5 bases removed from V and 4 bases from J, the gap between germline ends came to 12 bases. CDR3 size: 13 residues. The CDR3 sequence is CASRGLPPYGYTF. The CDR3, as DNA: TGTGCCAGCAGGGGACTCCCACCCTATGGCTACACCTTC.

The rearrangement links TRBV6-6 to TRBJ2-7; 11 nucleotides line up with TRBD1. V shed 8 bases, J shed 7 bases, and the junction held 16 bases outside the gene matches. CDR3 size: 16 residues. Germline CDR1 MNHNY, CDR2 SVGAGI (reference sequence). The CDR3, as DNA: TGTGCCAGCCGCGATAAGACCGGACAGGGGGCAGGTGAGCAGTACTTC. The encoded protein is CASRDKTGQGAGEQYF.

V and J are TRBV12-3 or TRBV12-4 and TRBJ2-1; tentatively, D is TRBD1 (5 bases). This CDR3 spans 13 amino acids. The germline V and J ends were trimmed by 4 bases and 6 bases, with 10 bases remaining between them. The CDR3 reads CASSSTGPNEQFF. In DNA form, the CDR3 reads TGTGCCAGCAGTTCCACAGGCCCCAATGAGCAGTTCTTC.

The CDR3 region has the DNA TGCAGCGGTAAATTAGCGGGAGGCGTCACAGATACGCAGTATTTT. This encodes CSGKLAGGVTDTQYF. The chain has TRBV29-1 and TRBJ2-3; the match to TRBD2 covers 10 bases. The CDR3 is 15 amino acids. The V segment lost 7 bases and the J segment 2 bases; nucleotides outside the gene matches: 9. Germline CDR1 is SQVTM and CDR2 is ANQGSEA.

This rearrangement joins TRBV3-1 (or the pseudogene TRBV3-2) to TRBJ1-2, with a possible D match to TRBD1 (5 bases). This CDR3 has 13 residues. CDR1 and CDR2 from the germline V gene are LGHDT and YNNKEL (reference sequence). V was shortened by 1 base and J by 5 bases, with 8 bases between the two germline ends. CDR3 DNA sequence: TGTGCCAGCAGCCAAGGGTCAGGGTATGGCTACACCTTC. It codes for CASSQGSGYGYTF.

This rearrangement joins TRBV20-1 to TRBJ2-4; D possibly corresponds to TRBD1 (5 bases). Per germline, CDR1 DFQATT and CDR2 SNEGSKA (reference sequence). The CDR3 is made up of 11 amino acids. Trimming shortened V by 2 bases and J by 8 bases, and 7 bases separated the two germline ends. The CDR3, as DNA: TGCAGTGCTAGACTAGGGGACATTCAGTACTTC. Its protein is CSARLGDIQYF.

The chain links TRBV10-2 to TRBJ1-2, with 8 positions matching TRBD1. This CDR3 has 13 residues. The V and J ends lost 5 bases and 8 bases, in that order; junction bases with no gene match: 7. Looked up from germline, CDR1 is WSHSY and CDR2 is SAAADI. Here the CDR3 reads CASSPDRDRGYTF. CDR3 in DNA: TGCGCCAGCAGTCCGGACAGGGACCGGGGCTACACCTTC.

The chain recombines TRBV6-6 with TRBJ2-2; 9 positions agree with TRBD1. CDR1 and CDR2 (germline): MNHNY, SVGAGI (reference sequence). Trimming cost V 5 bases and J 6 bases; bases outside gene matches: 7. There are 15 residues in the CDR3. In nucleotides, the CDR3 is TGTGCCAGCAGTAGGGGACAGGGAAGATCCGGGGAGCTGTTTTTT. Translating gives CASSRGQGRSGELFF.

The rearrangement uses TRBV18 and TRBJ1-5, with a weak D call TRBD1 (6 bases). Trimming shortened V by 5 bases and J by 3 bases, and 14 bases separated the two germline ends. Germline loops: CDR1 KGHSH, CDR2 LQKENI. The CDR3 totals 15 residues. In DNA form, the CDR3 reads TGTGCCAGCTCAGCCTACAGGGTAGACAATCAGCCCCAGCATTTT. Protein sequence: CASSAYRVDNQPQHF.

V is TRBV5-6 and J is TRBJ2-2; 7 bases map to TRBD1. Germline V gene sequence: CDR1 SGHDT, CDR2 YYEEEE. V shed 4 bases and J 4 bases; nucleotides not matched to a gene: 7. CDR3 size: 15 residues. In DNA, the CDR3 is TGTGCCAGCAGCCTCAGTGGACAGGCCACCGGGGAGCTGTTTTTT. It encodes CASSLSGQATGELFF.

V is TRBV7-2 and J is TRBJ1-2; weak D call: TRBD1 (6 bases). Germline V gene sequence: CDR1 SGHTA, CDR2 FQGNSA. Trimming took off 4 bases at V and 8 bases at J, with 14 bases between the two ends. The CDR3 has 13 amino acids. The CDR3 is CASSSQTGLGYTF. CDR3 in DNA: TGTGCCAGCAGCTCTCAGACAGGTTTGGGCTACACCTTC.

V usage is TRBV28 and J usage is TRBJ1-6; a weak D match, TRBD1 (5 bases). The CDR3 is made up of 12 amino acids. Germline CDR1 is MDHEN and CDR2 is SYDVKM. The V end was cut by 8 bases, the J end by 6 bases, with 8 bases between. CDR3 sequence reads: CASGRGNSPLHF. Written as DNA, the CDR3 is TGTGCCAGCGGTAGGGGTAATTCACCCCTCCACTTT.

The CDR3 sequence: CASDAGTGLANEQFF. The CDR3 nucleotides read TGTGCTTCTGATGCCGGGACAGGCCTGGCCAATGAGCAGTTCTTC. This chain uses TRBV30 with TRBJ2-1; TRBD1 aligns across 8 bases. CDR1 and CDR2 (germline): GTSNPN, SVGIG (reference sequence). The CDR3 is made up of 15 amino acids.

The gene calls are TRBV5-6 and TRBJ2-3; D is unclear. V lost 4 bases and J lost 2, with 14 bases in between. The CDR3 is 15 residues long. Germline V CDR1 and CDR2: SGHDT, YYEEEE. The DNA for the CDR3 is TGTGCCAGCAGCAAGCCGTTCTCTTACACAGATACGCAGTATTTT. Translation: CASSKPFSYTDTQYF.

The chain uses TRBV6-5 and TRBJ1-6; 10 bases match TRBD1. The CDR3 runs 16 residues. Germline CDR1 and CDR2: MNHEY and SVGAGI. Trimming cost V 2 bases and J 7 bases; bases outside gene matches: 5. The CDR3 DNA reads TGTGCCAGCAGTTACCGCGACAGGGGGCACAATTCACCCCTCCACTTT. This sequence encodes CASSYRDRGHNSPLHF.